Listed below are T cell receptor beta chains from one sample, sequenced in a study of Tregs in tolerant kidney transplant recipients. For these TCRs, the target antigens are not known. Profiled with immunoSEQ multiplex PCR; TCRdb holds only in-frame clones, not every one. The sample lists about 44,000 clones, around 95% occurring once. What was sequenced was Tregs from blood cultured with allogeneic cells. The receptors stem from a human donor in good health. Each CDR3 is given with its conserved first and last residue. The D gene is left open where the match is weak. Size is stated for part of the rows, as once, few or many counts, or as a class when the clone is expanded.

j_call,clone_size,d_call,v_call,cdr3_aa,cdr3_nt
TRBJ2-1,NA,NA,TRBV5-1,CASSVGPMGQYEQFF,TGCGCCAGCAGCGTCGGACCAATGGGGCAATATGAGCAGTTCTTC
TRBJ1-2,NA,NA,TRBV6-5,CASSPPRGANYGYTF,TGTGCCAGCAGTCCCCCGCGGGGGGCTAACTATGGCTACACCTTC
TRBJ2-3,NA,NA,TRBV18,CASSPLERGSTDTQYF,TGTGCCAGCTCACCACTCGAGAGGGGGAGCACAGATACGCAGTATTTT
TRBJ1-1,NA,NA,TRBV28,CASSYGGYTEAFF,TGTGCCAGCAGTTACGGGGGGTACACTGAAGCTTTCTTT
TRBJ2-1,NA,TRBD2,TRBV7-9,CASNGGSLFYNEQFF,TGTGCCAGCAACGGCGGGAGCCTGTTCTACAATGAGCAGTTCTTC
TRBJ2-1,NA,NA,TRBV15,CATSSGLREQFF,TGTGCCACCAGCTCGGGCCTGAGGGAGCAGTTCTTC
TRBJ2-2,NA,TRBD1,TRBV5-1,CASSLPTGAGTGELFF,TGCGCCAGCAGCTTACCGACAGGGGCCGGCACCGGGGAGCTGTTTTTT
TRBJ1-6,NA,TRBD1,TRBV4-2,CASSSTDRGGSPLHF,TGTGCCAGCAGCTCCACGGACAGGGGTGGATCACCCCTCCACTTT
TRBJ2-5,once,NA,TRBV6-5,CASSYSGGSGTQYF,TGTGCCAGCAGTTACTCCGGTGGCTCAGGGACCCAGTACTTC
TRBJ2-3,NA,TRBD2,TRBV27,CASSVAGGFTDTQYF,TGTGCCAGCAGCGTAGCGGGGGGTTTTACAGATACGCAGTATTTT
TRBJ2-7,NA,TRBD2,TRBV9,CASSAQLPGLVGDYEQYF,TGTGCCAGCAGCGCACAATTGCCGGGACTAGTGGGAGACTACGAGCAGTACTTC
TRBJ1-6,NA,NA,TRBV5-1,CASSLERQEMGNSPLHF,TGCGCCAGCAGCTTGGAACGACAGGAGATGGGGAATTCACCCCTCCACTTT
TRBJ1-4,NA,NA,TRBV18,CASSSVQVNEKLFF,TGTGCCAGCTCGAGCGTACAGGTTAATGAAAAACTGTTTTTT
TRBJ2-4,NA,TRBD2,TRBV19,CASSIGLARGLAKNIQYF,TGTGCCAGTAGTATCGGACTAGCCAGGGGATTAGCCAAAAACATTCAGTACTTC
TRBJ1-3,NA,NA,TRBV6-6,CASSTNPPRVTIYF,TGTGCCAGCAGTACCAACCCCCCTAGGGTCACCATATATTTT
TRBJ2-3,NA,NA,TRBV5-1,CASSEGVGVTDTQYF,TGCGCCAGCAGCGAGGGGGTTGGAGTTACAGATACGCAGTATTTT
TRBJ2-4,NA,NA,TRBV5-1,CASSLAGPGWVGNIQYF,TGCGCCAGCAGCTTGGCCGGTCCAGGGTGGGTCGGAAACATTCAGTACTTC
TRBJ1-1,once,NA,TRBV5-1,CASSLLGGNLNTEAFF,TGCGCCAGCAGCTTGCTGGGGGGTAACTTGAACACTGAAGCTTTCTTT
TRBJ2-7,NA,NA,TRBV7-6,CASSPDGVRGQYF,TGTGCCAGCAGTCCGGACGGGGTACGAGGGCAGTACTTC
TRBJ1-2,NA,NA,TRBV4-1,CASSQGRVYGYTF,TGCGCCAGCAGCCAAGGCAGGGTTTACGGCTACACCTTC
TRBJ1-1,once,NA,TRBV7-9,CASSLGPARGTEAFF,TGTGCCAGCAGCTTAGGTCCGGCAAGGGGGACTGAAGCTTTCTTT
TRBJ2-2,NA,NA,TRBV7-9,CASSFSVRGGELFF,TGTGCCAGCAGCTTTTCGGTCCGAGGTGGGGAGCTGTTTTTT
TRBJ2-5,NA,NA,TRBV9,CASSGGTLLPQYF,TGTGCCAGCAGCGGGGGGACTCTTCTCCCCCAGTACTTC
TRBJ1-1,NA,TRBD1,TRBV9,CASSVGAQGSTEAFF,TGTGCCAGCAGCGTAGGGGCACAGGGGTCCACTGAAGCTTTCTTT
TRBJ1-2,NA,NA,TRBV6-1,CASSEDLEGDLNGYTF,TGTGCCAGCAGTGAAGACCTGGAGGGGGACTTGAATGGCTACACCTTC
TRBJ2-1,NA,NA,TRBV21-1,CASREGDNEQFF,TGTGCCAGCCGGGAGGGCGACAATGAGCAGTTCTTC
TRBJ2-7,NA,NA,TRBV6-1,CASSEGGVEQYF,TGTGCCAGCAGTGAAGGCGGGGTCGAGCAGTACTTC
TRBJ2-7,NA,NA,TRBV23-1,CASSQGGQFSLFPNEQYF,TGCGCCAGCAGTCAGGGGGGACAGTTTTCTCTTTTCCCCAACGAGCAGTACTTC
TRBJ2-2,NA,NA,TRBV7-9,CASSLIGELFF,TGTGCCAGCAGCTTAATCGGGGAGCTGTTTTTT
TRBJ1-5,NA,NA,TRBV19,CARTGHDPDQPQHF,TGTGCCAGAACAGGTCATGATCCCGATCAGCCCCAGCATTTT
TRBJ1-6,few,NA,TRBV6-5,CASSYSSSYNSPLHF,TGTGCCAGCAGTTACTCGAGCTCCTATAATTCACCCCTCCACTTT
TRBJ2-1,NA,NA,TRBV11-2,CASSLGQIYGEQFF,TGTGCCAGCAGCTTAGGACAGATTTACGGTGAGCAGTTCTTC
TRBJ2-7,NA,TRBD1,TRBV7-6,CASSTRQGANEQYF,TGTGCCAGCAGCACCCGACAGGGGGCCAACGAGCAGTACTTC
TRBJ1-2,NA,TRBD1,TRBV4-1,CASSQFGRARGNYGYTF,TGCGCCAGCAGCCAATTTGGAAGAGCCAGGGGGAACTATGGCTACACCTTC
TRBJ1-1,NA,NA,TRBV30,CAWGRRPLAPEAFF,TGTGCCTGGGGGCGGCGGCCTTTAGCACCTGAAGCTTTCTTT
TRBJ2-2,NA,TRBD2,TRBV4-2,CASSPRGATGELFF,TGTGCCAGCAGCCCGCGGGGGGCCACCGGGGAGCTGTTTTTT
TRBJ2-1,once,TRBD2,TRBV10-3,CAISDPRAGGSYNEQFF,TGTGCCATCAGTGACCCGAGAGCGGGAGGTTCATACAATGAGCAGTTCTTC
TRBJ1-4,NA,NA,TRBV21-1,CASSPGDGVSNEKLFF,TGTGCCAGCAGCCCAGGAGACGGGGTCTCGAATGAAAAACTGTTTTTT
TRBJ1-1,NA,NA,TRBV9,CASSVGAYMNTEAFF,TGTGCCAGCAGCGTAGGGGCTTACATGAACACTGAAGCTTTCTTT
TRBJ2-7,NA,NA,TRBV7-3,CASSLEVWGEQYF,TGTGCCAGCAGCTTAGAAGTGTGGGGGGAGCAGTACTTC
TRBJ1-2,NA,NA,TRBV6-5,CASSYLAPVYYGYTF,TGTGCCAGCAGTTACCTCGCTCCGGTCTACTATGGCTACACCTTC
TRBJ1-2,once,TRBD1,TRBV5-4,CASSGGQSNYGYTF,TGTGCCAGCAGCGGGGGACAGTCTAACTATGGCTACACCTTC